The 32 T cell receptor beta chains given below trace back to one sample, sequenced in a study of regulatory T cells in long-lasting Graves disease (dated by TCRdb to the early 2020s). Receptor libraries were prepared by multiplex PCR. The data were produced on an Illumina HiSeq 4000. TCR beta libraries were built with iRepertoire HTBI primers and Arm-PCR amplification of CDR3 regions. TCRdb's own reprocessing of the public reads used fastp at Q25 and MiXCR and kept productive beta chains. Each entry is one CDR3 protein sequence, shown with its most common DNA and genes. The sample table lists roughly 500,000 distinct CDR3 sequences, about 22% of them with a count of one. The leading ten clones occupy 6.5% to 9% of the sample. The time point label, read with the paper, signifies: persistent/refractory GD, antithyroid drugs over 5 years with positive TRAb. For both TCR sequencing and RNA sequencing, RNA was extracted from PBMCs in TRIzol.

The sequences come from peripheral blood mononuclear cells (PBMCs), collected when the disease was refractory, from a patient treated with antithyroid drugs. All receptors derive from a female donor with Graves disease.

This clonotype was found a few times. The chain carries TRBV6-1 and TRBJ2-7; 12 positions agree with TRBD1. CDR1 and CDR2 from the germline V gene are MNHNS and SASEGT. The CDR3 totals 15 residues. The V gene end was trimmed by 6 bases and the J gene end by 3 bases; junction bases not matched to a gene: 6. CDR3 residues: CASSLGTGGYYEQYF. Written as DNA, the CDR3 is TGTGCCAGCAGCCTGGGGACAGGGGGCTACTACGAGCAGTACTTC.

The sample holds many counts of this clonotype. The V gene is TRBV12-5, the J gene TRBJ2-5; 10 positions match TRBD2. Germline values: CDR1 LGHNT, CDR2 FRNRAP. There are 19 residues in the CDR3. V trimming: 0 bases; J trimming: 1 base; junction bases outside the gene matches: 11. The CDR3 nucleotides are TGTGCTAGTGGTTTGGTTCCCCTAGCGGGAGTCCGGGGCCAAGAGACCCAGTACTTC. It translates to CASGLVPLAGVRGQETQYF.

This clonotype was detected many times. One end of the junction is discordant with germline, which a read error may explain. The gene calls are TRBV7-7 and TRBJ2-5; no reliable D call. CDR1 is SSHAT and CDR2 is FNYEAQ in the germline V gene (reference sequence). This CDR3 is built from 15 residues. The DNA of the CDR3 is TGTGCTAGCAGCTTAAGTACCAGGAGACAAGAGACCCAGTACTTC. Translated: CASSLSTRRQETQYF.

This chain links TRBV7-9 with TRBJ2-3, with TRBD2 identical over 7 bases. CDR3 length equals 17 residues. Germline V lookup: CDR1 SEHNR, CDR2 FQNEAQ (reference sequence). The V and J ends lost 0 bases and 2 bases, in that order; junction bases with no gene match: 8. The CDR3 here is CASSLAWREGSTDTQYF. CDR3 in DNA: TGTGCCAGCAGCTTAGCGTGGAGGGAGGGTTCCACAGATACGCAGTATTTT.

On this clonotype: This may be a read error: a much more frequent sequence differs by one nucleotide. V usage is TRBV20-1 and J usage is TRBJ2-5; 8 nucleotides align to TRBD2. V gave up 7 bases and J gave up 4 bases; unmatched junction bases: 8. The CDR3 covers 13 residues. Germline assignment: CDR1 DFQATT and CDR2 SNEGSKA (reference sequence). The CDR3 sequence: CSVSGGGLETQYF. The CDR3 DNA reads TGCAGTGTTTCCGGCGGGGGGTTAGAGACCCAGTACTTC.

This chain joins TRBV20-1 and TRBJ2-7; D remains unclear. From germline, CDR1 is DFQATT and CDR2 SNEGSKA (reference sequence). V lost 1 base, J lost 0 bases, and 10 bases lay in between. The CDR3 runs 14 residues. In DNA form, the CDR3 reads TGCAGTGCTAGAGCTCCTGCGAGCTCCTACGAGCAGTACTTC. It codes for CSARAPASSYEQYF.

This clonotype was picked up many times. The genes are TRBV2 and TRBJ2-5; D might be TRBD2 (5 bases). CDR1 SNHLY and CDR2 FYNNEI come from the germline V gene. Trimming stripped 9 bases from V and 7 bases from J, with 21 bases between. The CDR3 extends over 14 amino acids. This chain's CDR3 is CASSSGQEVGTQYF. The CDR3, as DNA: TGTGCCAGTTCATCAGGTCAGGAGGTCGGGACCCAGTACTTC.

This clonotype came up many times. The J gene is TRBJ2-7, the V gene TRBV15; 9 nucleotides match TRBD1. V dropped 6 bases and J dropped 2; count of bases not matched to a gene: 5. CDR3 length: 14 amino acids. Germline lookup yields CDR1 LNHNV and CDR2 YYDKDF (reference sequence). The CDR3 region has the DNA TGTGCCACCAGTGAAGGGACAGGGACCTACGAGCAGTACTTC. Translation: CATSEGTGTYEQYF.

This clonotype was seen ten or more times. For the CDR3, the DNA is TGTGCCAGCAGTTTAACAGGGGGGAACTATGGCTACACCTTC. It is translated as CASSLTGGNYGYTF. The V and J genes are TRBV28 and TRBJ1-2; 8 bases align to TRBD1. With 2 bases clipped from V and 2 bases from J, the junction kept 1 base outside the gene matches. Germline V gives CDR1 MDHEN, CDR2 SYDVKM. The CDR3 spans 14 residues.

This clonotype has a handful of counts. The chain links TRBV7-2 to TRBJ1-6; D possibly corresponds to TRBD1 (6 bases). Trimming took 1 base from V and 15 from J, leaving 22 bases between them. Per germline, CDR1 SGHTA and CDR2 FQGNSA. CDR3 size: 16 residues. This chain's CDR3 is CASSLGGLQGSVDLHF. The CDR3 bases are TGTGCCAGCAGCTTAGGAGGATTACAGGGTTCTGTGGACCTCCACTTT. The variable domain in full, completed from reference TRBV7-2 and TRBJ1-6, reads GAGVSQSPSNKVTEKGKDVELRCDPISGHTALYWYRQSLGQGLEFLIYFQGNSAPDKSGLPSDRFSAERTGGSVSTLTIQRTQQEDSAVYLCASSLGGLQGSVDLHFGNGTRLTVT.

A few counts support this clonotype. The rearrangement uses TRBV20-1 and TRBJ2-7; D tentatively reads TRBD1 or TRBD2 (5 bases each). V was shortened by 2 bases and J by 0 bases, with 11 bases between the two germline ends. This CDR3 contains 14 residues. Germline V gene lookup returns CDR1 DFQATT and CDR2 SNEGSKA (reference sequence). The CDR3, as DNA: TGCAGTGCTAGACTGCCGGGACCCTCCTACGAGCAGTACTTC. As protein: CSARLPGPSYEQYF.

This chain connects TRBV4-1 to TRBJ1-2; D uncertain. This CDR3 has 14 amino acids. CDR1 and CDR2 (germline): MGHRA, YSYEKL. V was cut by 4 bases and J by 4 bases, with 13 bases left in between. The CDR3, as DNA: TGCGCCAGCAGCCTACGGAGGGATGGCTATGGCTACACCTTC. Amino acid sequence: CASSLRRDGYGYTF.

This clonotype was recorded many times. The rearrangement uses TRBV30 and TRBJ1-1; D is possibly TRBD1 (5 bases). CDR3 length: 12 amino acids. Germline-derived CDR1 and CDR2 are GTSNPN and SVGIG (reference sequence). V dropped 1 base and J dropped 11 bases, with 14 bases sitting between them. CDR3 nucleotides: TGTGCCTGGAGTGCAGGGTACTTTCGGGCTTTCTTT. It yields the protein CAWSAGYFRAFF.

A note on this clonotype: A much larger clone is a single base away; this may be a read error. This sequence joins TRBV11-2 and TRBJ2-5, with 11 bases aligning to TRBD1. This CDR3 has 18 amino acids. Germline loops: CDR1 SGHAT, CDR2 FQNNGV. CDR3 nucleotides: TGTGCCAGCAGCTTAGGTCCTCACGGGGACAGGGGGAAAGAGACCCAGTGCTTC. This encodes CASSLGPHGDRGKETQCF.

The sample holds many counts of this clonotype. The V gene is TRBV12-3 or TRBV12-4, the J gene TRBJ1-5, with a possible D match to TRBD1 (5 bases). The CDR3 consists of 15 residues. V was trimmed by 6 bases and J by 2 bases, leaving 14 bases between them. The CDR3 sequence is CASSFGGVGNQPQHF. In DNA, the CDR3 is TGTGCCAGCAGCTTCGGGGGGGTTGGCAATCAGCCCCAGCATTTT.

The genes are TRBV25-1 and TRBJ2-5, with D uncertain. The germline gives CDR1 MGHDK, CDR2 SYGVNS. Trimming shortened V by 8 bases and J by 2 bases, and 6 bases separated the two germline ends. This CDR3 has 11 amino acids. The chain's CDR3 is CASDTQETQYF. The CDR3 DNA is TGTGCCAGCGACACTCAAGAGACCCAGTACTTC.

This chain's CDR3 is CASRPQGYNTEAFF. The CDR3 region has the DNA TGTGCCAGCAGACCTCAGGGGTACAACACTGAAGCTTTCTTT. This chain joins TRBV11-1 and TRBJ1-1, with D perhaps matching TRBD1 (6 bases). The CDR3 contains 14 residues. Per germline, CDR1 SGHAT and CDR2 FQDESV (reference sequence). V gave up 6 bases and J gave up 2 bases, with 13 bases separating them.

This clonotype was detected ten times or more. Here the CDR3 DNA reads TGTGCCAGCAGTTCATCAGGGGATCATCAGCCCCAGCATTTT. Translating it yields CASSSSGDHQPQHF. The genes are TRBV12-3 or TRBV12-4 and TRBJ1-5; possibly TRBD1 for D (6 bases). The CDR3 is 14 residues long. Trimming stripped 4 bases from V and 5 bases from J, with 12 bases between.

The chain carries TRBV5-1 and TRBJ2-5, with D perhaps matching TRBD1 or TRBD2 (5 bases each). Trimming pared 4 bases from V and 2 bases from J, leaving 12 bases between. This CDR3 has 14 amino acids. Germline V gene data show CDR1 as SGHRS and CDR2 as YFSETQ. The CDR3 protein is CASSTGTSQETQYF. CDR3 nucleotide sequence: TGCGCCAGCAGCACCGGGACGTCTCAAGAGACCCAGTACTTC.

V usage is TRBV27 and J usage is TRBJ2-3, with TRBD1 identical over 7 bases. This CDR3 region has 20 residues. The germline V gene has CDR1 MNHEY and CDR2 SMNVEV (reference sequence). V lost 2 bases, J lost 0 bases, and 17 bases stayed unmatched. CDR3 region: CASSLATTGTAFSSTDTQYF. CDR3 in DNA: TGTGCCAGCAGTTTAGCGACAACCGGGACAGCCTTTTCTAGCACAGATACGCAGTATTTT.

This clonotype has a handful of counts. V is TRBV7-3 and J is TRBJ2-1, with TRBD1 identical over 7 bases. The CDR3 has 16 amino acids. Germline loops: CDR1 SGHTA, CDR2 FQGTGA. The V gene end was trimmed by 4 bases and the J gene end by 6 bases; junction bases not matched to a gene: 12. The CDR3 bases are TGTGCCAGCAGCTCACATACAGGGGATGAGGGCAATGAGCAGTTCTTC. Protein: CASSSHTGDEGNEQFF.

This clonotype was observed many times. The rearrangement uses TRBV2 and TRBJ1-1; 7 nucleotides line up with TRBD1. Germline V gives CDR1 SNHLY, CDR2 FYNNEI. CDR3 length: 16 residues. Germline trimming cut 8 bases from V and 10 bases from J; bases unmatched to any gene: 22. The CDR3 DNA sequence: TGTGCCAGCCGGGGGGGCCGGACAGGAGGGAGGCTTGGAGCTTTCTTT. It specifies CASRGGRTGGRLGAFF.

The chain carries TRBV5-1 and TRBJ1-1, with D possibly TRBD1 on 5 matching bases. The length of the CDR3 is 16 residues. Trimming took off 2 bases at V and 0 bases at J, with 14 bases between the two ends. Germline-derived CDR1 and CDR2 are SGHRS and YFSETQ. The CDR3 sequence is CASSLSRQYMNTEAFF. The CDR3 DNA sequence: TGCGCCAGCAGCTTATCTCGACAGTACATGAACACTGAAGCTTTCTTT. The variable domain in full, completed from reference TRBV5-1 and TRBJ1-1, reads KAGVTQTPRYLIKTRGQQVTLSCSPISGHRSVSWYQQTPGQGLQFLFEYFSETQRNKGNFPGRFSGRQFSNSRSEMNVSTLELGDSALYLCASSLSRQYMNTEAFFGQGTRLTVV.

The gene calls are TRBV19 and TRBJ2-2, with no clear D. CDR1 is LNHDA and CDR2 is SQIVND in the germline V gene (reference sequence). The CDR3 is 14 residues long. The V end was cut by 3 bases, the J end by 2 bases, with 7 bases between. For the CDR3, the DNA is TGTGCCAGTAGTATCGAGCAAAACACCGGGGAGCTGTTTTTT. Translating it yields CASSIEQNTGELFF.

This clonotype was observed once. The rearrangement joins TRBV4-3 to TRBJ2-7; D is possibly TRBD2 (6 bases). The CDR3 is made up of 17 amino acids. The ends were cut back, 0 bases at V and 1 base at J, with 16 bases in the middle. Germline V gene data show CDR1 as LGHNA and CDR2 as YSLEER. The DNA for the CDR3 is TGCGCCAGCAGCCAAGAACAGGCGGGGACGCTATCCTACGAGCAGTACTTC. Translation: CASSQEQAGTLSYEQYF.

This clonotype was seen only a few times. The CDR3 does not end in the conserved phenylalanine or tryptophan, so this is likely a read error. The chain joins TRBV19 to TRBJ1-1; unclear D gene. CDR1 and CDR2 from the germline V gene are LNHDA and SQIVND (reference sequence). Trimming took off 5 bases at V and 2 bases at J, with 9 bases between the two ends. This CDR3 has 13 residues. As DNA, the CDR3 is TGTGCCAGTAGTTCTCAGCCTAACACTGAAGCTTTCCTT. Translation: CASSSQPNTEAFL.

This clonotype was seen a few times. V usage is TRBV5-1 and J usage is TRBJ1-1, with D tentatively TRBD1 (6 bases). The CDR3 is made up of 15 amino acids. CDR1 and CDR2 from the germline V gene are SGHRS and YFSETQ. With 1 base removed from V and 1 base from J, the gap between germline ends came to 11 bases. The CDR3 region is CASSLLGGPNTEAFF. The CDR3 region has the DNA TGCGCCAGCAGCTTGCTGGGGGGCCCGAACACTGAAGCTTTCTTT.

Concerning this clonotype: A read error is likely here: a far larger clone is one base away. The chain carries TRBV7-2 and TRBJ2-7; 9 positions agree with TRBD1. The CDR3 sequence is 13 residues long. Germline V gives CDR1 SGHTA, CDR2 FQGNSA. CDR3 bases: TGTGCCAGCAGCTCGGACAGGGGCTACGATCAGTACTTC. Translating it yields CASSSDRGYDQYF.

This clonotype showed up just a few times. V and J are TRBV9 and TRBJ2-7; D is ambiguous. Per the germline V gene, CDR1 is SGDLS and CDR2 is YYNGEE. Trimming left V 0 bases short and J 6 bases short, with 7 bases between. The CDR3 covers 12 residues. The CDR3 here is CASSVAFGEQYF. CDR3 coding DNA: TGTGCCAGCAGCGTAGCTTTCGGCGAGCAGTACTTC.

This clonotype showed up many times. This rearrangement joins TRBV6-1 to TRBJ2-7, with D hard to call. The CDR3 is 14 amino acids. With 6 bases removed from V and 3 bases from J, the gap between germline ends came to 15 bases. Germline CDR1 MNHNS, CDR2 SASEGT. For the CDR3, the DNA is TGTGCCAGCAGCCGCACAGCGCAGGTCTACGAGCAGTACTTC. Its translation: CASSRTAQVYEQYF.

This clonotype came up many times. V gene TRBV28 combines with J gene TRBJ1-2; 7 bases align to TRBD1. Per the germline V gene, CDR1 is MDHEN and CDR2 is SYDVKM. This CDR3 region has 15 residues. After removal of 4 bases from V and 6 bases from J, the junction contained 11 bases not matched to a gene. CDR3 sequence (DNA): TGTGCCAGCAGTTCCTCCGGGACAGAAGCTAATGGCTACACCTTC. It specifies CASSSSGTEANGYTF.

This clonotype was observed a few times. The chain joins TRBV28 to TRBJ1-2, with 8 nucleotides matching TRBD1. Trimming cost V 3 bases and J 8 bases; bases outside gene matches: 8. There are 14 residues in the CDR3. CDR1 MDHEN and CDR2 SYDVKM come from the germline V gene. The CDR3 sequence: CASSLPGGARGYTF. The CDR3 DNA reads TGTGCCAGCAGTTTGCCAGGGGGCGCGAGAGGCTACACCTTC.